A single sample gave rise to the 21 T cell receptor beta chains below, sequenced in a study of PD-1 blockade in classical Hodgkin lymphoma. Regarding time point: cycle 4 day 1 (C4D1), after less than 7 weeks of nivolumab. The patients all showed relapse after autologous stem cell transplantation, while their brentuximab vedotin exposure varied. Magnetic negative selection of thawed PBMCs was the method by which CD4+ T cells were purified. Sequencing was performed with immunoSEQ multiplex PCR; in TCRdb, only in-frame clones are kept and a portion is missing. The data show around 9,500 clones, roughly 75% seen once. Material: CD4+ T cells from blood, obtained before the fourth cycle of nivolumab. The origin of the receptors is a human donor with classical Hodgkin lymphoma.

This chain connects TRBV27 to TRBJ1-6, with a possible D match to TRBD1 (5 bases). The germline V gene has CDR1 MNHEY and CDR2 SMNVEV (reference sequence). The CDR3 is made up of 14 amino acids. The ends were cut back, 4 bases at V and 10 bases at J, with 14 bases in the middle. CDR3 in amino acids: CASSSGGGQSPLHF. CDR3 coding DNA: TGTGCCAGCAGTTCCGGGGGTGGACAATCACCCCTCCACTTT.

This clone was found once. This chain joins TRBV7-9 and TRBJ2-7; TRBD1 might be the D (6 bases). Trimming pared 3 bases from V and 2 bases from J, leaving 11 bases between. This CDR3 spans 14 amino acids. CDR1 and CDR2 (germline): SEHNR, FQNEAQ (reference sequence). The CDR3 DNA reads TGTGCCAGCAGCTTTGGACAGCCAGCCTACGAGCAGTACGTC. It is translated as CASSFGQPAYEQYV.

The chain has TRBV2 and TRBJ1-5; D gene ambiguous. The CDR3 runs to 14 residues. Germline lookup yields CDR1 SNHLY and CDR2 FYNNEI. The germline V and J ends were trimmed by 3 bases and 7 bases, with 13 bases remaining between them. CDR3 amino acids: CASSERLGGQPQHF. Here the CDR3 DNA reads TGTGCCAGCAGTGAGAGATTAGGCGGCCAGCCCCAGCATTTT. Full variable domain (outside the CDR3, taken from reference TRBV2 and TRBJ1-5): EPEVTQTPSHQVTQMGQEVILRCVPISNHLYFYWYRQILGQKVEFLVSFYNNEISEKSEIFDDQFSVERPDGSNFTLKIRSTKLEDSAMYFCASSERLGGQPQHFGDGTRLSIL.

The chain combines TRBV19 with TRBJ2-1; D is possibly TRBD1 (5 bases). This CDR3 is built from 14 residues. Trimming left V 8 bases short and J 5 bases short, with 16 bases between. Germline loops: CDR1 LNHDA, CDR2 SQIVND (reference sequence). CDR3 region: CASADRLRDNEQFF. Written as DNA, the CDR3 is TGTGCCAGTGCCGACAGACTGCGTGACAATGAGCAGTTCTTC.

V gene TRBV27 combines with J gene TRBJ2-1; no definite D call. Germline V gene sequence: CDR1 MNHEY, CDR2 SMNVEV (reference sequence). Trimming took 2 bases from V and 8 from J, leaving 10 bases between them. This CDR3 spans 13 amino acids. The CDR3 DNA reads TGTGCCAGCAGTTTAGGTTTTAAGTATGAGCAGTTCTTC. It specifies CASSLGFKYEQFF.

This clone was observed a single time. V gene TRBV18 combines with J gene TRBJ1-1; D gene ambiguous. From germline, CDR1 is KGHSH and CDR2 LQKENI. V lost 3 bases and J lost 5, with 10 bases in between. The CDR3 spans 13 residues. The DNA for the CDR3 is TGTGCCAGCTCACCGGGAGGTGAGACTGAAGCTTTCTTT. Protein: CASSPGGETEAFF.

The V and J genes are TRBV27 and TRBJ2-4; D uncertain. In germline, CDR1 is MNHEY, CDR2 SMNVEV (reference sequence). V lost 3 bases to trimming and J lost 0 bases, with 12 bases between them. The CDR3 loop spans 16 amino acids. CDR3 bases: TGTGCCAGCAGTTTTAGACTTGGGGTAGCCAAAAACATTCAGTACTTC. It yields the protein CASSFRLGVAKNIQYF.

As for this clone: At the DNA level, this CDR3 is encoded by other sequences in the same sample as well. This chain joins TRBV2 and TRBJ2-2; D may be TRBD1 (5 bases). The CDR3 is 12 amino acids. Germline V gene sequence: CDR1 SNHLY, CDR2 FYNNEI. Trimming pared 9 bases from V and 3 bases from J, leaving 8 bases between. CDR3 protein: CASRGDTGELFF. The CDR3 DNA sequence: TGTGCCAGTAGGGGCGACACCGGGGAGCTGTTTTTT. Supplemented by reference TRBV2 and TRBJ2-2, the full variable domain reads EPEVTQTPSHQVTQMGQEVILRCVPISNHLYFYWYRQILGQKVEFLVSFYNNEISEKSEIFDDQFSVERPDGSNFTLKIRSTKLEDSAMYFCASRGDTGELFFGEGSRLTVL.

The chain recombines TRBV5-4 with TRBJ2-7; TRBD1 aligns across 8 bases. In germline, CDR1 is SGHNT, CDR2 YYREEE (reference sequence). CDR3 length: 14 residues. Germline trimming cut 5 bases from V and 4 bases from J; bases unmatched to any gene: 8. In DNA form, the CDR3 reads TGTGCCAGCAGGACCGGGACAGGCTTTTACGAGCAGTACTTC. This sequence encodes CASRTGTGFYEQYF.

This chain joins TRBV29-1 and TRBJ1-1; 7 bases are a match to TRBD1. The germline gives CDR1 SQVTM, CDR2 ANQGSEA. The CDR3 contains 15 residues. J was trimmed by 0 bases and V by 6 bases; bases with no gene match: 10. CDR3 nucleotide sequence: TGCAGCGTCAGGGGGACCAAGGGGATGAACACTGAAGCTTTCTTT. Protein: CSVRGTKGMNTEAFF.

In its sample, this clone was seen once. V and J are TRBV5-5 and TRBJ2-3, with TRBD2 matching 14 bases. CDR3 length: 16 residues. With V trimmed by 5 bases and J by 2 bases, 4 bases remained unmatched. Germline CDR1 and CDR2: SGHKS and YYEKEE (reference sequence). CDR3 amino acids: CASSRTSGGYTDTQYF. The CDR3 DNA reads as TGTGCCAGCAGTCGGACTAGCGGGGGGTACACAGATACGCAGTATTTT.

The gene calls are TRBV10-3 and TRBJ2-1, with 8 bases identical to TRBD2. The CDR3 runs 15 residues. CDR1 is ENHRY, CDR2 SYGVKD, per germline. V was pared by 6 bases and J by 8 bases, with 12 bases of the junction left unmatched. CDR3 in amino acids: CAISVGAGGPDEQFF. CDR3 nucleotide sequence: TGTGCCATCAGCGTAGGGGCGGGGGGTCCCGATGAGCAGTTCTTC.

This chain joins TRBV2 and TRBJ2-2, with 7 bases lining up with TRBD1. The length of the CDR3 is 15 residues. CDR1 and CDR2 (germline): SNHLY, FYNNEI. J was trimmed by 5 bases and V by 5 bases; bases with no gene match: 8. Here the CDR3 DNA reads TGTGCCAGCAGTAGACGACAGGGATCTACCGGGGAGCTGTTTTTT. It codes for CASSRRQGSTGELFF.

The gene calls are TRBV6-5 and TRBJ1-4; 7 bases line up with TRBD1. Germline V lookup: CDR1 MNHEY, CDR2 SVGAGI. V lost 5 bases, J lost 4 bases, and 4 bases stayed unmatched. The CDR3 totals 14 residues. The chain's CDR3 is CASSRDRDNEKLFF. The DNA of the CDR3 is TGTGCCAGCAGTCGAGACAGGGATAATGAAAAACTGTTTTTT.

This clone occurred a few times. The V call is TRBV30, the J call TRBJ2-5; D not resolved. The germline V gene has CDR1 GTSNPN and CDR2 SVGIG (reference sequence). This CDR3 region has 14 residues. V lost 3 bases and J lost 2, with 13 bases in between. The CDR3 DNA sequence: TGTGCCTGGAGGGCAAGGCATCCTCAAGAGACCCAGTACTTC. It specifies CAWRARHPQETQYF.

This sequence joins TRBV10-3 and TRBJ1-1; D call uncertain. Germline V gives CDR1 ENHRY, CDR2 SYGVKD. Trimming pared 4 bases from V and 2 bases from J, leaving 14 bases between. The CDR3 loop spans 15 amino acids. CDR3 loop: CAISVSTHLNTEAFF. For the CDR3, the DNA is TGTGCCATCAGTGTTAGTACCCACCTTAACACTGAAGCTTTCTTT.

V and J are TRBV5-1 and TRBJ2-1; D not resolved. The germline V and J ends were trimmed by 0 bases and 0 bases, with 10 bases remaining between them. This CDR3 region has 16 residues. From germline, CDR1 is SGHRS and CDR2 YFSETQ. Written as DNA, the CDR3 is TGCGCCAGCAGCTTGGGTGGTACAAGCTCCTACAATGAGCAGTTCTTC. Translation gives CASSLGGTSSYNEQFF. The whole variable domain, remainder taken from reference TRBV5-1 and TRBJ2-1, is KAGVTQTPRYLIKTRGQQVTLSCSPISGHRSVSWYQQTPGQGLQFLFEYFSETQRNKGNFPGRFSGRQFSNSRSEMNVSTLELGDSALYLCASSLGGTSSYNEQFFGPGTRLTVL.

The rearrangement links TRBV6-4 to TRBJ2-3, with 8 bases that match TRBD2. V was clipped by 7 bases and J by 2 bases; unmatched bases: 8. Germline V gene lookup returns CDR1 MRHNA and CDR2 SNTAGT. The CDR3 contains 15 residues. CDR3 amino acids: CASTRSGDPTDTQYF. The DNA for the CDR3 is TGTGCCAGCACCCGTAGCGGGGACCCCACAGATACGCAGTATTTT.

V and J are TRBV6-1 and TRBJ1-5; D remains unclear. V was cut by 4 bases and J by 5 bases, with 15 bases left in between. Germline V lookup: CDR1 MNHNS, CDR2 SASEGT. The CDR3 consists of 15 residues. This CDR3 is CASSGTSSGHQPQHF. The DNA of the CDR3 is TGTGCCAGCAGTGGCACATCCTCGGGCCATCAGCCCCAGCATTTT.

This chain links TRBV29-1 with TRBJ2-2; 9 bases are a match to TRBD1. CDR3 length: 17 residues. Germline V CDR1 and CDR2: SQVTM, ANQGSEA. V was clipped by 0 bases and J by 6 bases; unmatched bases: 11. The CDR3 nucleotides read TGCAGCGTTGAAGATCCGGGACAGGGACTTGCCCCCGGGGAGCTGTTTTTT. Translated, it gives CSVEDPGQGLAPGELFF.

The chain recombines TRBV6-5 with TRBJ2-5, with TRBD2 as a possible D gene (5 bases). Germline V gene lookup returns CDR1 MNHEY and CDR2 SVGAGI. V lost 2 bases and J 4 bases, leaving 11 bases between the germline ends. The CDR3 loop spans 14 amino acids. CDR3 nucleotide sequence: TGTGCCAGCAGTTACGAAGCGGTAGGAGAGACCCAGTACTTC. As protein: CASSYEAVGETQYF.